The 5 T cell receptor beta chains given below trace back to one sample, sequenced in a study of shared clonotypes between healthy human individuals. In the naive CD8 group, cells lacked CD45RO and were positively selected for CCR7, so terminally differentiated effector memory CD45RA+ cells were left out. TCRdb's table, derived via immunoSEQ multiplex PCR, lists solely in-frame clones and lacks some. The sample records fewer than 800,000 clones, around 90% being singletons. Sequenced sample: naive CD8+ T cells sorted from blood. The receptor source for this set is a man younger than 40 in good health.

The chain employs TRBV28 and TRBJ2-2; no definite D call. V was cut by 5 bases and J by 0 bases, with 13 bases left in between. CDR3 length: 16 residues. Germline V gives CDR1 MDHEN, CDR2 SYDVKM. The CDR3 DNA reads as TGTGCCAGCAGTACCATCCGAATACCGAACACCGGGGAGCTGTTTTTT. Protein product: CASSTIRIPNTGELFF.

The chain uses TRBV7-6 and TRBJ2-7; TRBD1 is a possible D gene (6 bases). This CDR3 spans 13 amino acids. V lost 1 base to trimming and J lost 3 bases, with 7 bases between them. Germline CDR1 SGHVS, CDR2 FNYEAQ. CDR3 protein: CASSLGQDYEQYF. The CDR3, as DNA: TGTGCCAGCAGCTTAGGACAGGACTACGAGCAGTACTTC.

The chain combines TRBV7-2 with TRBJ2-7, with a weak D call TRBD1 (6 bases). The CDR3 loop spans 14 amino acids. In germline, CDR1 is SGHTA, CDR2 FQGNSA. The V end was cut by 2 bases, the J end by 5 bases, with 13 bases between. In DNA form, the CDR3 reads TGTGCCAGCAGCTTAAGGGGCAGGGGCCACGAGCAGTACTTC. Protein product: CASSLRGRGHEQYF.

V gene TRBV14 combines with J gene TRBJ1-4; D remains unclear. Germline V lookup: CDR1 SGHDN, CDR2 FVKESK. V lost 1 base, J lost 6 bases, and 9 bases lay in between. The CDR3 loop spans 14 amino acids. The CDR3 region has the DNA TGTGCCAGCAGCCAAGGAGGGTTTGATGAAAAACTGTTTTTT. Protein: CASSQGGFDEKLFF.

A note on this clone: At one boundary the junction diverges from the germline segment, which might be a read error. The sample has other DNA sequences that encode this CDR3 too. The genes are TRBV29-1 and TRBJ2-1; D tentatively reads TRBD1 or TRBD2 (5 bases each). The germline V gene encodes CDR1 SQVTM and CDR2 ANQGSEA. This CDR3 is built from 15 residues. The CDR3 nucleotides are TGTAGCGTTGAATCCGGGACGACCGAGTCCAATGAGCAGTTCTTC. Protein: CSVESGTTESNEQFF.